This entry lists 26 T cell receptor beta chains sequenced from one sample in a study of blood T cell repertoires in COVID-19. Produced via immunoSEQ multiplex PCR; TCRdb's table is partial and in-frame only. The sample records 200,000 to 250,000 clones, approximately 90% being singletons. Material for sequencing was PBMCs or T cells enriched from blood (not recorded which). The source of these receptors is a man aged 30 to 39 who had recovered from COVID-19.

The chain couples TRBV24-1 to TRBJ1-1, with 7 bases identical to TRBD1. After removal of 9 bases from V and 0 bases from J, the junction contained 3 bases not matched to a gene. Germline-derived CDR1 and CDR2 are KGHDR and SFDVKD. CDR3 size: 13 residues. The DNA of the CDR3 is TGTGCCACCCGGGGACAGATGAACACTGAAGCTTTCTTT. It translates to CATRGQMNTEAFF.

The chain joins TRBV18 to TRBJ1-1, with 8 bases lining up with TRBD1. The CDR3 spans 16 residues. CDR1 and CDR2 (germline): KGHSH, LQKENI. V dropped 6 bases and J dropped 0; count of bases not matched to a gene: 9. CDR3 protein: CASSPGTGVMNTEAFF. In DNA, the CDR3 is TGTGCCAGCTCGCCGGGGACAGGAGTCATGAACACTGAAGCTTTCTTT. The complete variable domain, with remaining parts taken from reference TRBV18 and TRBJ1-1, reads NAGVMQNPRHLVRRRGQEARLRCSPMKGHSHVYWYRQLPEEGLKFMVYLQKENIIDESGMPKERFSAEFPKEGPSILRIQQVVRGDSAAYFCASSPGTGVMNTEAFFGQGTRLTVV.

In DNA, the CDR3 is TGCGCCAGCAGCTTGGCCCGGAGGGGGCGAGGAAACACCATATATTTT. Translating it yields CASSLARRGRGNTIYF. This chain uses TRBV5-1 with TRBJ1-3; 7 bases line up with TRBD1. The CDR3 runs 16 residues. Per germline, CDR1 SGHRS and CDR2 YFSETQ. The V and J ends lost 0 bases and 4 bases, in that order; junction bases with no gene match: 7.

The chain has TRBV4-1 and TRBJ2-1, with TRBD2 matching 12 bases. In germline, CDR1 is MGHRA, CDR2 YSYEKL. With 4 bases clipped from V and 6 bases from J, the junction kept 7 bases outside the gene matches. This CDR3 is 16 amino acids long. The CDR3 nucleotides are TGCGCCAGCAGCCCGAGACTAGCGGGGGTCGGCAATGAGCAGTTCTTC. This sequence encodes CASSPRLAGVGNEQFF.

This clone occurred a few times. V gene TRBV30 combines with J gene TRBJ2-2; 12 positions match TRBD2. With V trimmed by 1 base and J by 6 bases, 0 bases remained unmatched. CDR1 and CDR2 from the germline V gene are GTSNPN and SVGIG (reference sequence). The CDR3 runs to 14 residues. CDR3 protein: CAWSGLAGAGELFF. The CDR3 DNA reads TGTGCCTGGAGTGGACTAGCGGGAGCCGGGGAGCTGTTTTTT.

The V call is TRBV5-4, the J call TRBJ2-7; tentatively, D is TRBD2 (6 bases). V dropped 1 base and J dropped 1 base, with 12 bases sitting between them. Germline CDR1 SGHNT, CDR2 YYREEE (reference sequence). The CDR3 consists of 15 residues. The CDR3 DNA is TGTGCCAGCAGCTTGCGTTCCGGGGGTTCCTACGAGCAGTACTTC. Translation: CASSLRSGGSYEQYF. Full variable domain (outside the CDR3, taken from reference TRBV5-4 and TRBJ2-7): ETGVTQSPTHLIKTRGQQVTLRCSSQSGHNTVSWYQQALGQGPQFIFQYYREEENGRGNFPPRFSGLQFPNYSSELNVNALELDDSALYLCASSLRSGGSYEQYFGPGTRLTVT.

The genes are TRBV2 and TRBJ2-4; 11 positions agree with TRBD1. The CDR3 runs 14 residues. V shed 6 bases, J shed 8 bases, and the junction held 6 bases outside the gene matches. Germline values: CDR1 SNHLY, CDR2 FYNNEI. The CDR3 nucleotides read TGTGCCAGCAGACCCGGGACAGGGGGTGACATTCAGTACTTC. Translated: CASRPGTGGDIQYF.

The chain has TRBV7-9 and TRBJ1-5, with 7 bases fitting TRBD1. CDR1 and CDR2 from the germline V gene are SEHNR and FQNEAQ (reference sequence). Trimming took 1 base from V and 4 from J; bases not matched to a gene: 10. The CDR3 contains 17 residues. The CDR3 reads CASSLGILQGTNQPQHF. CDR3 DNA sequence: TGTGCCAGCAGCTTAGGAATATTACAGGGGACGAATCAGCCCCAGCATTTT.

This chain connects TRBV13 to TRBJ1-1; TRBD1 agrees at 7 bases. The CDR3 length is 13 residues. Germline loops: CDR1 PRHDT, CDR2 FYEKMQ (reference sequence). Trimming at V came to 3 bases and at J to 4 bases, leaving 2 bases not matched to a gene. In DNA, the CDR3 is TGTGCCAGCAGCTTTACAGGGGCCACTGAAGCTTTCTTT. Its protein is CASSFTGATEAFF.

As regards this clone: The sample holds other DNA sequences that translate to the same CDR3. CDR3 protein: CASSLAGTGSYEQYF. The CDR3 coding sequence is TGTGCCAGCAGCTTAGCTGGGACAGGCTCCTACGAGCAGTACTTC. The chain combines TRBV7-2 with TRBJ2-7, with 8 positions matching TRBD1. The V gene end was trimmed by 0 bases and the J gene end by 0 bases; junction bases not matched to a gene: 1. The CDR3 is 15 residues long. Germline assignment: CDR1 SGHTA and CDR2 FQGNSA.

The rearrangement uses TRBV5-1 and TRBJ2-3, with 7 nucleotides matching TRBD1. The CDR3 consists of 14 residues. Unmatched junction bases numbered 4, after V lost 4 bases and J lost 2 bases. Germline values: CDR1 SGHRS, CDR2 YFSETQ. The CDR3 here is CASSGGQPTDTQYF. The DNA of the CDR3 is TGCGCCAGCAGCGGGGGACAGCCCACAGATACGCAGTATTTT.

The chain combines TRBV18 with TRBJ2-1; the match to TRBD2 covers 16 bases. Unmatched junction bases numbered 10, after V lost 6 bases and J lost 5 bases. CDR1 is KGHSH, CDR2 LQKENI, per germline. CDR3 size: 18 residues. The CDR3 here is CASSSGLAGGLVHNEQFF. The CDR3 DNA sequence: TGTGCCAGCTCTTCGGGACTAGCGGGGGGGCTGGTCCACAATGAGCAGTTCTTC.

The J gene is TRBJ2-7, the V gene TRBV9, with D tentatively TRBD2 (6 bases). CDR3 size: 14 residues. Germline values: CDR1 SGDLS, CDR2 YYNGEE. V dropped 4 bases and J dropped 6 bases, with 17 bases sitting between them. The CDR3 DNA sequence: TGTGCCAGCAGCCCTAGACTAGGTCGTCCCGAGCAGTACTTC. The encoded protein is CASSPRLGRPEQYF.

The chain joins TRBV11-3 to TRBJ1-5, with a weak D call TRBD1 (6 bases). Germline V CDR1 and CDR2: SGHNT, YENEEA. Trimming stripped 10 bases from V and 5 bases from J, with 15 bases between. This CDR3 is 13 amino acids long. The chain's CDR3 is CATPQGVDQPQHF. CDR3 nucleotides: TGTGCCACCCCACAGGGCGTGGATCAGCCCCAGCATTTT.

V and J are TRBV30 and TRBJ1-2; TRBD1 matches at 9 bases. The V segment lost 0 bases and the J segment 4 bases; nucleotides outside the gene matches: 3. Germline values: CDR1 GTSNPN, CDR2 SVGIG (reference sequence). This CDR3 region has 14 residues. This chain's CDR3 is CAWSVQGAGYGYTF. The CDR3 DNA is TGTGCCTGGAGTGTACAGGGGGCGGGCTATGGCTACACCTTC.

The rearrangement links TRBV11-3 to TRBJ1-1; D possibly corresponds to TRBD1 (6 bases). Deletions cut 0 bases from V and 1 base from J, with 9 bases between. Per the germline V gene, CDR1 is SGHNT and CDR2 is YENEEA. The CDR3 totals 15 residues. DNA for the CDR3: TGTGCCAGCAGCTTAGACGGACAGCGGAACACTGAAGCTTTCTTT. This gives the protein CASSLDGQRNTEAFF.

The table lists this clone with a count of one. The chain has TRBV5-5 and TRBJ2-7, with 8 positions matching TRBD1. The CDR3 length is 14 residues. The germline V gene has CDR1 SGHKS and CDR2 YYEKEE (reference sequence). Trimming cost V 6 bases and J 0 bases; bases outside gene matches: 5. The CDR3 DNA reads TGTGCCAGCACCTTTACAGGGGGCTCCTACGAGCAGTACTTC. Encoded protein: CASTFTGGSYEQYF.

V and J are TRBV7-6 and TRBJ1-2; D might be TRBD1 (6 bases). V was pared by 1 base and J by 7 bases, with 19 bases between. Germline V lookup: CDR1 SGHVS, CDR2 FNYEAQ. This CDR3 contains 16 residues. In DNA form, the CDR3 reads TGTGCCAGCAGCTTAGAAGTCGGGACACCGCCGTTTGGCTACACCTTC. Translated, it gives CASSLEVGTPPFGYTF.

The chain is built from TRBV5-4 and TRBJ2-3; 9 bases are a match to TRBD2. With 4 bases clipped from V and 5 bases from J, the junction kept 8 bases outside the gene matches. Per germline, CDR1 SGHNT and CDR2 YYREEE (reference sequence). The CDR3 runs 15 residues. CDR3 nucleotide sequence: TGTGCCAGCAGCGGTATAGCGGGAGTGGGAGATACGCAGTATTTT. This gives the protein CASSGIAGVGDTQYF. The complete variable domain, with remaining parts taken from reference TRBV5-4 and TRBJ2-3, reads ETGVTQSPTHLIKTRGQQVTLRCSSQSGHNTVSWYQQALGQGPQFIFQYYREEENGRGNFPPRFSGLQFPNYSSELNVNALELDDSALYLCASSGIAGVGDTQYFGPGTRLTVL.

CDR3 in amino acids: CASGTGPSTDTQYF. The CDR3 DNA follows: TGTGCCAGCGGAACAGGGCCAAGCACAGATACGCAGTATTTT. This rearrangement joins TRBV28 to TRBJ2-3, with a possible D match to TRBD1 (6 bases). Germline values: CDR1 MDHEN, CDR2 SYDVKM. V lost 8 bases to trimming and J lost 0 bases, with 12 bases between them. The CDR3 spans 14 residues.

V gene TRBV6-5 combines with J gene TRBJ1-1; D is possibly TRBD1 (6 bases). Germline V gene lookup returns CDR1 MNHEY and CDR2 SVGAGI. V was cut by 0 bases and J by 7 bases, with 9 bases left in between. The length of the CDR3 is 13 residues. Here the CDR3 reads CASSYSTGGEAFF. The CDR3 DNA follows: TGTGCCAGCAGTTACTCGACAGGAGGTGAAGCTTTCTTT.

Regarding this clone: The sample has other DNA sequences that encode this CDR3 too. The genes are TRBV5-1 and TRBJ2-2, with TRBD2 matching over 15 bases. In germline, CDR1 is SGHRS, CDR2 YFSETQ. CDR3 length: 17 amino acids. Trimming removed 4 bases from V and 4 bases from J; junction bases left unmatched: 5. The CDR3 sequence is CASSRGLAGGGTGELFF. The CDR3 DNA sequence: TGCGCCAGCAGCCGGGGACTAGCGGGAGGCGGCACCGGGGAGCTGTTTTTT.

V usage is TRBV6-5 and J usage is TRBJ1-1; weak D call: TRBD1 (6 bases). This CDR3 region has 14 residues. Per the germline V gene, CDR1 is MNHEY and CDR2 is SVGAGI. V was pared by 2 bases and J by 1 base, with 8 bases between. CDR3: CASSYIGGNTEAFF. In DNA, the CDR3 is TGTGCCAGCAGTTACATAGGGGGGAACACTGAAGCTTTCTTT.

The chain carries TRBV6-2 or TRBV6-3 and TRBJ1-1, with a tentative D call TRBD1 (5 bases). This CDR3 is 14 amino acids long. Germline CDR1 is MNHEY and CDR2 is SVGEGT. The V end lost 0 bases, the J end lost 1 base, and 6 bases lay between the germline ends. The chain's CDR3 is CASSYSTENTEAFF. The DNA of the CDR3 is TGTGCCAGCAGTTACTCGACAGAGAACACTGAAGCTTTCTTT.

The chain joins TRBV4-3 to TRBJ1-1; the D gene is possibly TRBD1 (6 bases). The CDR3 covers 13 residues. The V gene lost 4 bases and the J gene lost 7 bases, with 13 bases spanning the gap. The germline CDR1 and CDR2 sequences are LGHNA and YSLEER. CDR3: CASSLGRGFEAFF. In DNA, the CDR3 is TGCGCCAGCAGCCTAGGCAGGGGATTTGAAGCTTTCTTT.

The chain has TRBV6-2 or TRBV6-3 and TRBJ1-5; D not resolved. Germline assignment: CDR1 MNHEY and CDR2 SVGEGT. The CDR3 is 16 residues long. Trimming removed 2 bases from V and 1 base from J, with 12 bases in between. CDR3 DNA: TGTGCCAGCAGTTACGTCTTGGCAGAAAGCAATCAGCCCCAGCATTTT. Protein product: CASSYVLAESNQPQHF.